This TCR beta chain emerged from a study of blood T cell repertoires in COVID-19 (dated by TCRdb to between 2020 and 2021). Background for the entire study: The collaborator samples originated in the United States, Italy and Spain and spanned the acute and convalescent phases of COVID-19. The prospective study material was composed of cDNA or gDNA derived from T cells, B-cell-depleted T cells, or PBMCs. Deeply sampled blood TCRbeta repertoires from subjects exposed to, actively infected with, or recovered from COVID-19 were included in the dataset. A freely available public database, intended as a resource for researchers studying the immune response to SARS-CoV-2, is where the repertoires were released. The samples were drawn from two sources: the first 160 participants of the ongoing ImmuneRACE study, and over 1,000 subjects contributed by 6 global collaborators. Nearly every sample came with metadata listing a de-identified subject ID, COVID-19 status, age in years and sex. Where available, HLA class I and class II types were obtained from metadata supplied by the sample provider rather than from assay-based typing. What the research found in general, with its limitations: How much clinical and demographic metadata was included differed by source and by participant, and the metadata was provided uncurated.

TCRbeta CDR3 regions were amplified from genomic DNA by means of the immunoSEQ Assay, a bias-controlled multiplex PCR. In the authors' own workflow: The number of nucleated cells in each sample was estimated by amplification of reference gene primers within the assay. To quantify the absolute abundance of each unique TCRbeta CDR3 rearrangement, sequence reads were collapsed and filtered. Productive Simpson clonality was computed per sample as the square root of Simpson's diversity index over productive rearrangements. TCRdb re-hosts the immuneACCESS table, in-frame sequences only. Its copies lack some clones; in the studies checked, an unresolved V gene accounts for under half of them, and the cause for the rest is not known. V, J and clone size reflect that table, while D and trimming were determined from the DNA. Here the sample has some 260,000 clones; about 88% occur a single time. The ten largest clones capture around 4.1% of the sample.

Of note for this clone: Its recognized antigen is unknown. No much larger clone is present one base from it, and per-base qualities are unavailable.

The germline ends are 5 bases apart after V is trimmed by 0 bases and J by 5 bases. The cysteine opens and the phenylalanine closes a CDR3 of 13 amino acids. This entry keeps only the CDR3 DNA: 39 bases, framed from base 1. CDR1 and CDR2 are drawn from the germline V gene: SGHVS, FNYEAQ. Enrolling through a virtual design, the prospective study's participants ranged in age from about 18 to 89 years and lived across 24 United States geographic areas. In the prospective study, cohorts were assigned on the basis of participant-reported clinical history obtained from a screening survey and a study questionnaire. In the prospective study, whole blood, serum and a nasopharyngeal or oropharyngeal swab were collected from each participant by mobile phlebotomists. Participants in the prospective study had the option to provide additional blood draws and questionnaires over an approximately 2-month period. Before DNA extraction, prospective study blood samples were shipped either frozen or at room temperature.

The origin of this receptor is a man aged 25-40 years with acute COVID-19. Sequenced: PBMCs or T cells enriched from blood (not recorded which). This chain joins TRBV7-6 to TRBJ2-1; the D gene lacks a confident call. CDR3 reads: CASSLAANNEQFF. The nucleotide sequence is TGTGCCAGCAGCTTAGCGGCAAACAATGAGCAGTTCTTC. When the CDR3 is completed using the reference TRBV7-6 and TRBJ2-1 genes on either side, the full variable domain is GAGVSQSPRYKVTKRGQDVALRCDPISGHVSLYWYRQALGQGPEFLTYFNYEAQQDKSGLPNDRFSAERPEGSISTLTIQRTEQRDSAMYRCASSLAANNEQFFGPGTRLTVL.